The source of this T cell receptor beta chain is a study of cytotoxic CD8 clonotypes in ibrutinib-treated CLL. Study in general: The study included roughly 10 relapsed/refractory and 15 treatment-naive patients; 17 had IGHV unmutated disease. Overall study findings and caveats: Public clonotypes, rarely seen, contracted or held steady on treatment.

To note about this clone: The antigen remains undetermined. This CDR3 is also generated by other DNA sequences in the sample.

V lost 3 bases and J 0 bases, leaving 10 bases between the germline ends. The CDR3 extends over 15 amino acids. CDR1 LGHNA and CDR2 YSLEER come from the germline V gene. Method: immunoSEQ multiplex PCR; TCRdb's copy keeps in-frame clones and lacks some. The data hold roughly 130,000 clones, with about four fifths observed a single time. The V call is TRBV4-3, the J call TRBJ2-3, with a possible D match to TRBD1 (6 bases). This specimen consisted of PBMCs, obtained after 12 months of ibrutinib treatment. The sequence was collected from a human donor with chronic lymphocytic leukemia. The CDR3 region has the DNA TGCGCCAGCAGCCAGGGGACACCAAGCACAGATACGCAGTATTTT. Amino acid sequence: CASSQGTPSTDTQYF.